Here is one TCR beta chain with its context. The antigen is not known. This sample's treatment: approximately nine-day PBMC culture with coronavirus spike peptide pools or control peptides (ViraFEST assay). Once peptide pools had expanded antigen-specific T cells, ViraFEST sequenced TCRs. Peptide pools at around 10 ug/ml stimulated roughly 1.9 million PBMCs per well with about 9.4 IU/ml IL-2. The data originate from a study of vaccination and CD4 T cells after COVID-19. Study at large: Four females and six males made up the convalescents, with two Hispanic. Cultures acting as controls obtained a CEFX pool, an HIV-1 Nef pool, or no peptide.

Germline V CDR1 and CDR2: KGHDR, SFDVKD. The length of the CDR3 is 14 residues. V gave up 4 bases and J gave up 7 bases; unmatched junction bases: 5. The Oncomine TCR Beta short-read assay was applied to DNA of cultured CD4+ T cells. From the PCR reads, TCRdb called clonotypes with MiXCR, one entry per CDR3 protein. The sample lists approximately 19,000 distinct CDR3 sequences; 53% were seen once. This specimen was CD4+ T cells from blood, cultured in vitro, taken before SARS-CoV-2 vaccination. This receptor was obtained from a human donor who had recovered from COVID-19. This chain uses TRBV24-1 with TRBJ1-5, with TRBD1 matching 8 bases. CDR3 sequence reads: CATSETGAVQPQHF. The CDR3 nucleotides read TGTGCCACCAGTGAGACAGGGGCGGTACAGCCCCAGCATTTT.